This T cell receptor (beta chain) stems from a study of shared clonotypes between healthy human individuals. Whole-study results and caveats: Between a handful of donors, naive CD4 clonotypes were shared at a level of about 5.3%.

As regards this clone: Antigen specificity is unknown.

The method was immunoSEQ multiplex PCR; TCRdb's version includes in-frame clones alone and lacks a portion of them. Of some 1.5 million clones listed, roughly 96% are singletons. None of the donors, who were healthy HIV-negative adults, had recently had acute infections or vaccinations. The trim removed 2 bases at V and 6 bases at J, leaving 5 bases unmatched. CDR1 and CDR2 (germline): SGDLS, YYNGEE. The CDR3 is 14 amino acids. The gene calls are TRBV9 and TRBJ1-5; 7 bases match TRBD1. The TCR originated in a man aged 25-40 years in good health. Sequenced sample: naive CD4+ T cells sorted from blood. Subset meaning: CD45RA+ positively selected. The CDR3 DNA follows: TGTGCCAGCAGCGTCACAGGGGTTAGTCAGCCCCAGCATTTT. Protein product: CASSVTGVSQPQHF.